Listed below are T cell receptor beta chains from one sample, sequenced in a study of CD8+ T cells in alopecia areata. Repertoires were generated with immunoSEQ multiplex PCR, while TCRdb's copy carries only in-frame clones and drops some. The sample records 150,000 or so clones, 80% to 90% being singletons. The source was CD8+ T cells sorted from blood, collected at week 0. Source of these receptors: a human donor with alopecia areata. CDR3s include the opening cysteine and the closing phenylalanine or tryptophan. The D gene is left open where the match is weak. Some rows mark clone size as missing; the rest say once, few, many or name a class of expanded clone.

J: TRBJ1-1; size: -; V: TRBV6-5; D: TRBD1; CDR3: CASSPTGALTEAFF; DNA: TGTGCCAGCAGTCCCACAGGGGCTCTGACTGAAGCTTTCTTT
J: TRBJ2-1; size: -; V: TRBV11-2; D: -; CDR3: CASSLEGGSYNEQFF; DNA: TGTGCCAGCAGCTTAGAGGGGGGCTCCTACAATGAGCAGTTCTTC
J: TRBJ2-3; size: -; V: TRBV7-9; D: -; CDR3: CASNFPVVKGSTDTQYF; DNA: TGTGCCAGCAACTTCCCCGTCGTAAAAGGGAGCACAGATACGCAGTATTTT
J: TRBJ2-7; size: -; V: TRBV10-3; D: -; CDR3: CAISDGGGYEQYF; DNA: TGTGCCATCAGTGATGGGGGAGGCTACGAGCAGTACTTC
J: TRBJ2-7; size: -; V: TRBV4-1; D: TRBD2; CDR3: CASSPLAQREVDEQYF; DNA: TGCGCCAGCAGCCCCCTCGCCCAGCGGGAAGTAGACGAGCAGTACTTC
J: TRBJ2-7; size: -; V: TRBV7-9; D: TRBD2; CDR3: CASSPAGGGAGDDEQYF; DNA: TGTGCCAGCAGCCCGGCAGGCGGGGGGGCTGGGGATGACGAGCAGTACTTC
J: TRBJ1-5; size: -; V: TRBV19; D: TRBD1; CDR3: CASRTDRDWSNQPQHF; DNA: TGTGCCAGTAGGACGGACAGGGATTGGAGCAATCAGCCCCAGCATTTT
J: TRBJ1-2; size: once; V: TRBV7-9; D: -; CDR3: CASSQDGISNYGYTF; DNA: TGTGCCAGCAGCCAGGACGGAATTTCTAACTATGGCTACACCTTC
J: TRBJ1-5; size: -; V: TRBV27; D: -; CDR3: CASSPGLGFSNQPQHF; DNA: TGTGCCAGCAGTCCCGGATTGGGATTTAGCAATCAGCCCCAGCATTTT
J: TRBJ2-7; size: -; V: TRBV4-1; D: -; CDR3: CASSQAAGSYEQYF; DNA: TGCGCCAGCAGCCAAGCGGCGGGGTCCTACGAGCAGTACTTC
J: TRBJ1-2; size: -; V: TRBV29-1; D: -; CDR3: CSVEDIGYGYTF; DNA: TGCAGCGTTGAAGATATAGGGTATGGCTACACCTTC
J: TRBJ2-2; size: -; V: TRBV7-9; D: -; CDR3: CASSLDPGEYTGELFF; DNA: TGTGCCAGCAGCTTAGATCCAGGCGAATACACCGGGGAGCTGTTTTTT
J: TRBJ1-2; size: -; V: TRBV29-1; D: TRBD1; CDR3: CSDRDSSIYGYTF; DNA: TGCAGCGACCGGGACAGCTCTATCTATGGCTACACCTTC
J: TRBJ1-2; size: -; V: TRBV29-1; D: -; CDR3: CSVVGPEDYGYTF; DNA: TGCAGCGTTGTTGGGCCGGAGGACTATGGCTACACCTTC
J: TRBJ2-7; size: -; V: TRBV5-1; D: TRBD1; CDR3: CASSTGQAISNEQYF; DNA: TGCGCCAGCAGCACGGGACAGGCGATATCGAACGAGCAGTACTTC
J: TRBJ2-1; size: few; V: TRBV4-1; D: TRBD2; CDR3: CASSHLGEGNEQFF; DNA: TGCGCCAGCAGCCATCTTGGGGAGGGAAATGAGCAGTTCTTC
J: TRBJ1-2; size: -; V: TRBV27; D: -; CDR3: CASSLYRGHPNYGYTF; DNA: TGTGCCAGCAGTCTATATCGGGGACACCCTAACTATGGCTACACCTTC
J: TRBJ2-4; size: -; V: TRBV29-1; D: TRBD1; CDR3: CSVVDRVKPKNIQYF; DNA: TGCAGCGTCGTCGACAGGGTAAAACCCAAAAACATTCAGTACTTC
J: TRBJ2-3; size: -; V: TRBV7-9; D: -; CDR3: CASSSLPGEYTDTQYF; DNA: TGTGCCAGCAGCTCCCTCCCCGGGGAATACACAGATACGCAGTATTTT
J: TRBJ1-2; size: -; V: TRBV7-9; D: -; CDR3: CTSSGWVGGRIDGYTF; DNA: TGTACCAGCAGCGGTTGGGTCGGAGGGAGGATTGACGGCTACACCTTC
J: TRBJ1-3; size: -; V: TRBV25-1; D: -; CDR3: CASSQGPGNTIYF; DNA: TGTGCCAGCAGCCAGGGGCCTGGAAACACCATATATTTT
J: TRBJ2-5; size: -; V: TRBV29-1; D: TRBD1; CDR3: CSAPFYRQGDRTQYF; DNA: TGCAGCGCTCCGTTCTATAGACAGGGGGACCGGACCCAGTACTTC
J: TRBJ2-7; size: -; V: TRBV2; D: -; CDR3: CASSELPGSYEQYF; DNA: TGTGCCAGCAGTGAGTTGCCGGGTTCCTACGAGCAGTACTTC
J: TRBJ2-7; size: -; V: TRBV4-1; D: TRBD2; CDR3: CASSQDLGTRYSEQYF; DNA: TGCGCCAGCAGCCAAGATCTAGGGACTAGGTATAGCGAGCAGTACTTC
J: TRBJ2-3; size: -; V: TRBV11-2; D: TRBD1; CDR3: CASSLAYRGQADTQYF; DNA: TGTGCCAGCAGCTTAGCATATAGGGGGCAGGCAGATACGCAGTATTTT
J: TRBJ1-1; size: -; V: TRBV6-6; D: TRBD1; CDR3: CASTVGTGNTEAFF; DNA: TGTGCCAGCACGGTCGGGACAGGGAACACTGAAGCTTTCTTT
J: TRBJ2-7; size: -; V: TRBV5-1; D: -; CDR3: CASSPFGQPVYEQYF; DNA: TGCGCCAGCAGCCCCTTCGGACAGCCCGTCTACGAGCAGTACTTC
J: TRBJ2-3; size: -; V: TRBV9; D: TRBD1; CDR3: CASTTGQGDTDTQYF; DNA: TGTGCCAGCACCACGGGACAGGGTGATACCGATACGCAGTATTTT
J: TRBJ2-1; size: -; V: TRBV6-5; D: -; CDR3: CASSPTLNEQFF; DNA: TGTGCCAGCAGCCCCACGTTAAATGAGCAGTTCTTC
J: TRBJ2-7; size: -; V: TRBV27; D: -; CDR3: CASSRSSYEQYF; DNA: TGTGCCAGCAGTCGGAGCTCCTACGAGCAGTACTTC
J: TRBJ2-1; size: -; V: TRBV7-9; D: -; CDR3: CASSLARSTVEYNEQFF; DNA: TGTGCCAGCAGCTTAGCTCGTTCGACAGTAGAGTACAATGAGCAGTTCTTC
J: TRBJ2-7; size: -; V: TRBV29-1; D: -; CDR3: CSVGYPGFPEQYF; DNA: TGCAGCGTCGGCTACCCAGGGTTTCCCGAGCAGTACTTC
J: TRBJ2-7; size: -; V: TRBV5-1; D: TRBD1; CDR3: CASSPGQGAREQYF; DNA: TGCGCCAGCAGCCCCGGACAGGGGGCGAGGGAGCAGTACTTC
J: TRBJ2-3; size: -; V: TRBV29-1; D: -; CDR3: CSVGGDLPGTQYF; DNA: TGCAGCGTTGGAGGGGACCTGCCGGGGACGCAGTATTTT
J: TRBJ2-5; size: -; V: TRBV5-1; D: -; CDR3: CASSPGQTAGETQYF; DNA: TGCGCCAGCAGCCCTGGACAGACAGCTGGGGAGACCCAGTACTTC
J: TRBJ2-1; size: once; V: TRBV9; D: -; CDR3: CASSRDGKQFF; DNA: TGTGCCAGCAGCCGGGACGGGAAGCAGTTCTTC
J: TRBJ2-1; size: -; V: TRBV11-1; D: -; CDR3: CASSYESSSYNEQFF; DNA: TGTGCCAGCAGCTACGAATCAAGCTCCTACAATGAGCAGTTCTTC
J: TRBJ2-3; size: -; V: TRBV7-9; D: -; CDR3: CASSLTRNSFLGTDTQYF; DNA: TGTGCCAGCAGCTTAACGAGGAATTCCTTCCTAGGCACAGATACGCAGTATTTT
J: TRBJ2-4; size: -; V: TRBV7-9; D: -; CDR3: CASSFSDGLAKNIQYF; DNA: TGTGCCAGCAGCTTCTCGGACGGTCTAGCCAAAAACATTCAGTACTTC
J: TRBJ2-7; size: -; V: TRBV4-1; D: TRBD2; CDR3: CASSQGGLAPTYEQYF; DNA: TGCGCCAGCAGCCAAGGGGGACTAGCGCCCACCTACGAGCAGTACTTC
J: TRBJ2-7; size: -; V: TRBV27; D: TRBD1; CDR3: CASSSLTGGTYEQYF; DNA: TGTGCCAGCAGTTCGTTGACAGGGGGCACCTACGAGCAGTACTTC
J: TRBJ1-3; size: -; V: TRBV30; D: -; CDR3: CAWSVPYRYSGNTIYF; DNA: TGTGCCTGGAGTGTACCGTATAGGTACTCTGGAAACACCATATATTTT
J: TRBJ2-1; size: -; V: TRBV7-9; D: TRBD2; CDR3: CASKSSSGSKDEQFF; DNA: TGTGCCAGCAAGAGTTCTAGCGGGAGTAAGGATGAGCAGTTCTTC
J: TRBJ1-1; size: -; V: TRBV29-1; D: -; CDR3: CSVGEQGASFF; DNA: TGCAGCGTTGGAGAACAGGGAGCCTCATTCTTT
J: TRBJ2-7; size: -; V: TRBV7-9; D: -; CDR3: CASSTPDTFSYEQYF; DNA: TGTGCCAGCAGCACTCCGGACACCTTCTCCTACGAGCAGTACTTC
J: TRBJ2-3; size: -; V: TRBV5-1; D: -; CDR3: CASSLDPFTSTDTQYF; DNA: TGCGCCAGCAGCTTGGATCCGTTTACTAGCACAGATACGCAGTATTTT
J: TRBJ2-3; size: -; V: TRBV9; D: -; CDR3: CASSHDGGGGTDTQYF; DNA: TGTGCCAGCAGTCATGATGGGGGGGGCGGCACAGATACGCAGTATTTT
J: TRBJ2-1; size: few; V: TRBV28; D: TRBD2; CDR3: CASRTGTRRIDNEQFF; DNA: TGTGCCAGCAGGACTGGGACTAGGAGGATCGACAATGAGCAGTTCTTC
J: TRBJ2-7; size: -; V: TRBV10-3; D: TRBD1; CDR3: CATKASGTGSYEQYF; DNA: TGTGCCACGAAGGCCTCCGGGACAGGGAGCTACGAGCAGTACTTC
J: TRBJ1-2; size: -; V: TRBV29-1; D: -; CDR3: CSVEGGPRRGNYGYTF; DNA: TGCAGCGTTGAAGGCGGGCCCCGGAGAGGGAACTATGGCTACACCTTC
J: TRBJ2-7; size: -; V: TRBV5-6; D: -; CDR3: CASSPSRDIYYEQYF; DNA: TGTGCCAGCAGCCCCAGTCGGGACATCTACTACGAGCAGTACTTC
J: TRBJ2-3; size: -; V: TRBV6-5; D: -; CDR3: CASSYRSSTDTQYF; DNA: TGTGCCAGCAGTTACCGGTCTAGCACAGATACGCAGTATTTT
J: TRBJ2-2; size: -; V: TRBV5-7; D: -; CDR3: CASREPPNTGELFF; DNA: TGTGCCAGCCGCGAGCCGCCCAACACCGGGGAGCTGTTTTTT
J: TRBJ1-1; size: -; V: TRBV4-2; D: -; CDR3: CASSQEGREAFF; DNA: TGTGCCAGCAGCCAAGAGGGCAGGGAAGCTTTCTTT
J: TRBJ2-1; size: -; V: TRBV5-4; D: TRBD2; CDR3: CASNTAGGTNEQFF; DNA: TGTGCCAGCAATACCGCGGGGGGCACGAATGAGCAGTTCTTC
J: TRBJ2-1; size: -; V: TRBV11-2; D: TRBD1; CDR3: CASSHPGGDNEQFF; DNA: TGTGCCAGCAGCCACCCAGGGGGTGACAATGAGCAGTTCTTC
J: TRBJ1-1; size: -; V: TRBV5-1; D: -; CDR3: CASSLGGMNTEAFF; DNA: TGCGCCAGCAGCCTAGGGGGGATGAACACTGAAGCTTTCTTT